The 8 T cell receptor beta chains listed next were all sequenced from one sample in a study of T cell clusters in autoimmune cytopenias. TRB was amplified from around 0.25 ug of peripheral blood genomic DNA per sample. Multiplex touch-down PCR amplified TRB using TRB-A and TRB-B pools in one tube. TCRdb re-analyzed the multiplex PCR reads; it lists each CDR3 protein once, without DNA. The table gives approximately 5,500 distinct CDR3 sequences; the top ten clones make up around a third of it. The same data also went into a second study, on T cell repertoires in aging, cancer and after chemotherapy.

The material sequenced was peripheral blood. The receptors here all came from a human donor in good health.

By frequency, this clonotype registers medium-sized. V is TRBV27 and J is TRBJ2-5; no DNA is available, so the TRBD2 call from TCRdb remains unchecked. Germline lookup yields CDR1 MNHEY and CDR2 SMNVEV (reference sequence). The CDR3 covers 16 residues. CDR3: CASSSSSGRKKETQYF.

The chain links TRBV13 to TRBJ1-1; absent DNA, TCRdb's TRBD1 call cannot be checked. CDR1 is PRHDT and CDR2 is FYEKMQ in the germline V gene (reference sequence). The CDR3 is made up of 11 amino acids. The chain's CDR3 is CASSSTKGVFF.

This clonotype registers medium-sized by frequency. The genes are TRBV12-3 or TRBV12-4 and TRBJ2-1. This CDR3 is 13 amino acids long. This chain's CDR3 is CASSLGPLNEQFF.

The chain recombines TRBV5-1 with TRBJ1-2; TCRdb outputs TRBD1, but without DNA this stays unchecked. The germline V gene encodes CDR1 SGHRS and CDR2 YFSETQ. This CDR3 comprises 15 residues. CDR3 in amino acids: CASSPRDRRDYGYTF.

J is TRBJ2-1 and V is TRBV6-2 or TRBV6-3; the D call of TRBD1 rests on TCRdb alone, since no DNA is present to check it. The CDR3 extends over 15 amino acids. Germline loops: CDR1 MNHEY, CDR2 SVGEGT. The CDR3 loop is CASSRGGNSYNEQFF.

V usage is TRBV13 and J usage is TRBJ2-2; TCRdb returns TRBD1, unconfirmable since there is no DNA. The CDR3 is 18 residues long. From germline, CDR1 is PRHDT and CDR2 FYEKMQ (reference sequence). CDR3 amino acids: CASSAFQGQGANTGELFF.

V usage is TRBV10-3 and J usage is TRBJ1-1; TCRdb reports TRBD1, a call that lacks DNA to check it against. The CDR3 is made up of 14 amino acids. From germline, CDR1 is ENHRY and CDR2 SYGVKD. This chain's CDR3 is CAIKPGQGSTEAFF.

The chain employs TRBV10-2 and TRBJ1-6. The germline V gene has CDR1 WSHSY and CDR2 SAAADI. CDR3 size: 14 residues. The CDR3 reads CASSGIYDNSPLHF.